The present entry profiles one TCR beta chain with its context. Its antigen remains unidentified. This sample is drawn from a study of shared clonotypes between healthy human individuals. Study-level results: Generation probability values for non-shared clonotypes were lower than those for clonotypes shared by all four donors. Clonotype sharing among donors was thought likely to change with sequencing depth.

The method was immunoSEQ multiplex PCR; TCRdb's version includes in-frame clones alone and lacks a portion of them. Of about 660,000 clones listed, about 74% were seen once; the top ten hold under 2%. The germline V gene has CDR1 LNHDA and CDR2 SQIVND (reference sequence). CDR3 size: 13 residues. The ends lost 6 bases at V and 6 bases at J; junction bases unmatched: 5. The TCR comes from a woman aged 30 to 39 in good health. The sample was memory CD4+ T cells sorted from blood. Subset denoted: CD45RA-negative fraction. This sequence joins TRBV19 and TRBJ1-2; 9 bases are a match to TRBD1. DNA for the CDR3: TGTGCCAGTAGCCGGGACAGGGTCGATGGCTACACCTTC. It yields the protein CASSRDRVDGYTF.